Each of the 27 T cell receptor beta chains below was sequenced from the same sample in a study of human T cells and chemical hapten exposure. Time point denoted: patch test 1, 2 weeks after DPC sensitization. Described treatment: therapeutic diphenylcyclopropenone sensitization with weekly scalp DPC. TCRdb processed the RACE reads anew with MiXCR; each CDR3 protein has one entry. Of around 340,000 distinct CDR3 sequences listed, approximately 6.3% are singletons. Sequencing was performed on whole blood, taken in connection with sensitization to the hapten diphenylcyclopropenone (DPC). The origin of the receptors is a woman aged 18 to 35 with alopecia areata. Some clones in this sample may be carry-over from other donors' samples.

This clonotype came up a few times. The rearrangement joins TRBV28 to TRBJ2-7; 8 nucleotides match TRBD1. The CDR3 has 14 residues. Germline CDR1 is MDHEN and CDR2 is SYDVKM. Losses at the gene ends were 7 bases for V and 3 bases for J; bases not matched to a gene: 8. Written as DNA, the CDR3 is TGTGCCAGCATTCCAGGGGGCGCTTTCTACGAGCAGTACTTC. This encodes CASIPGGAFYEQYF.

In its sample, this clonotype was seen many times. V gene TRBV6-1 combines with J gene TRBJ2-1, with D perhaps matching TRBD2 (5 bases). CDR3 length equals 14 residues. Trimming took 3 bases from V and 9 from J, leaving 15 bases between them. Germline V gene sequence: CDR1 MNHNS, CDR2 SASEGT. CDR3 protein: CASSDSPSRFEQFF. CDR3 sequence (DNA): TGTGCCAGCAGTGATAGTCCTAGCAGGTTTGAGCAGTTCTTC.

The V call is TRBV5-4, the J call TRBJ1-6; D is undetermined. The V end lost 3 bases, the J end lost 6 bases, and 10 bases lay between the germline ends. The germline V gene encodes CDR1 SGHNT and CDR2 YYREEE (reference sequence). The CDR3 is made up of 14 amino acids. CDR3 in amino acids: CASSYWNRNSPLHF. The DNA of the CDR3 is TGTGCCAGCAGCTATTGGAACCGTAATTCACCCCTCCACTTT.

This clonotype turned up a few times. This chain connects TRBV4-1 to TRBJ1-1; 8 nucleotides agree with TRBD1. Germline assignment: CDR1 MGHRA and CDR2 YSYEKL. This CDR3 comprises 16 residues. V was clipped by 0 bases and J by 10 bases; unmatched bases: 13. In nucleotides, the CDR3 is TGCGCCAGCAGCCAAGACAGGGGGCTGTCCCTCCGGCTAGCTTTCTTT. Translation: CASSQDRGLSLRLAFF.

This clonotype was counted only a few times. The chain is built from TRBV6-5 and TRBJ1-5; TRBD1 is a possible D gene (5 bases). The CDR3 has 15 residues. Germline V lookup: CDR1 MNHEY, CDR2 SVGAGI. V lost 5 bases, J lost 0 bases, and 11 bases lay in between. As DNA, the CDR3 is TGTGCCAGCAGTGCTGGACATCTTAGCAATCAGCCCCAGCATTTT. Translation gives CASSAGHLSNQPQHF.

This clonotype has only a few counts. In DNA form, the CDR3 reads TGTGCCAGCAGCTTGGTGTCTAGCGGGGGGGCCGGGGAGCTGTTTTTT. Its protein is CASSLVSSGGAGELFF. This chain links TRBV5-4 with TRBJ2-2; 12 bases line up with TRBD2. Trimming at V came to 0 bases and at J to 6 bases, leaving 3 bases not matched to a gene. This CDR3 has 16 residues. Germline CDR1 SGHNT, CDR2 YYREEE (reference sequence).

This clonotype was found many times. The V call is TRBV28, the J call TRBJ2-5, with a possible D match to TRBD1 (5 bases). The V end lost 3 bases, the J end lost 2 bases, and 22 bases lay between the germline ends. Germline-derived CDR1 and CDR2 are MDHEN and SYDVKM. This CDR3 region has 18 residues. The CDR3 region is CASSFPMGRKQFQETQYF. The CDR3 DNA reads TGTGCCAGCAGTTTTCCAATGGGGCGGAAGCAGTTTCAAGAGACCCAGTACTTC.

This clonotype was recorded many times. The J gene is TRBJ2-1, the V gene TRBV12-3 or TRBV12-4, with a tentative D call TRBD1 (5 bases). Trimming took 8 bases from V and 0 from J, leaving 14 bases between them. The CDR3 runs to 15 residues. CDR3 nucleotides: TGTGCCAGCGTTGAGCAAACAGGCTCCTACAATGAGCAGTTCTTC. Its protein is CASVEQTGSYNEQFF.

This clonotype was counted many times. The chain's CDR3 is CATAGIMNTEAFF. For the CDR3, the DNA is TGTGCCACCGCCGGGATTATGAACACTGAAGCTTTCTTT. This chain links TRBV10-3 with TRBJ1-1; D remains unclear. Germline V gene lookup returns CDR1 ENHRY and CDR2 SYGVKD. The V gene lost 10 bases and the J gene lost 0 bases, with 12 bases spanning the gap. This CDR3 contains 13 residues.

This clonotype turned up a few times. Since a much larger clone is just one base distant, this may be a read error. V usage is TRBV18 and J usage is TRBJ1-2, with a weak D call TRBD1 (6 bases). The CDR3 runs to 13 residues. V was cut by 3 bases and J by 3 bases, with 8 bases left in between. Germline-derived CDR1 and CDR2 are KGHSH and LQKENI. For the CDR3, the DNA is TGTGCCAGCTCACCGAACAGGGACTATGGCTACACCTTC. It is translated as CASSPNRDYGYTF.

This clonotype was recorded at least ten times. The chain recombines TRBV6-2 or TRBV6-3 with TRBJ1-1; 7 nucleotides line up with TRBD1. Germline CDR1 MNHEY, CDR2 SVGEGT. Germline trimming cut 7 bases from V and 7 bases from J; bases unmatched to any gene: 9. The CDR3 has 13 residues. The CDR3 here is CASTRAGDSEAFF. In DNA, the CDR3 is TGTGCCAGCACCCGAGCGGGGGACAGTGAAGCTTTCTTT.

In its sample, this clonotype was seen a few times. The chain employs TRBV7-9 and TRBJ1-6; D might be TRBD1 (5 bases). CDR1 and CDR2 (germline): SEHNR, FQNEAQ (reference sequence). There are 16 residues in the CDR3. Trimming cost V 8 bases and J 6 bases, with 20 bases left between them. Written as DNA, the CDR3 is TGTGCCAGCGGCCCCCCCCTACTCGGGGCTAATTCACCCCTCCACTTT. Protein product: CASGPPLLGANSPLHF.

The chain combines TRBV5-4 with TRBJ2-7; no clear D gene. The CDR3 covers 15 residues. Trimming took off 0 bases at V and 0 bases at J, with 10 bases between the two ends. Germline V gene lookup returns CDR1 SGHNT and CDR2 YYREEE (reference sequence). The CDR3 sequence is CASSLAPETSYEQYF. DNA of the CDR3: TGTGCCAGCAGCTTGGCCCCGGAAACCTCCTACGAGCAGTACTTC.

A remark on this clonotype: This may be a read error: a much more frequent sequence differs by one nucleotide. The chain joins TRBV6-5 to TRBJ2-2, with D perhaps TRBD1 (6 bases). The germline gives CDR1 MNHEY, CDR2 SVGAGI. The CDR3 has 17 residues. This chain's CDR3 is CASSYTRQARAAGVLFF. CDR3 in DNA: TGTGCCAGCAGTTACACCCGACAGGCACGGGCCGCCGGGGTGCTGTTTTTT.

The chain combines TRBV6-1 with TRBJ2-3; TRBD1 agrees at 7 bases. V gave up 6 bases and J gave up 0 bases; unmatched junction bases: 15. The CDR3 length is 18 residues. Germline V CDR1 and CDR2: MNHNS, SASEGT. The CDR3 here is CASSHKNTGVRSTDTQYF. In DNA, the CDR3 is TGTGCCAGCAGCCACAAAAATACAGGGGTACGAAGCACAGATACGCAGTATTTT.

The V call is TRBV2, the J call TRBJ2-5; TRBD2 is a possible D gene (6 bases). V was clipped by 7 bases and J by 3 bases, with 21 bases between them. This CDR3 contains 16 residues. From germline, CDR1 is SNHLY and CDR2 FYNNEI. CDR3 sequence reads: CASNLDRDSYKETQYF. In DNA, the CDR3 is TGTGCCAGCAACCTCGACCGGGACTCTTACAAAGAGACCCAGTACTTC.

At least ten counts were recorded for this clonotype. The chain uses TRBV6-5 and TRBJ2-2; D might be TRBD2 (5 bases). This CDR3 region has 15 residues. Trimming stripped 0 bases from V and 4 bases from J, with 9 bases between. The germline V gene encodes CDR1 MNHEY and CDR2 SVGAGI. The CDR3: CASSYSASSTGELFF. CDR3 coding DNA: TGTGCCAGCAGTTACTCGGCTAGCAGCACCGGGGAGCTGTTTTTT.

In its sample, this clonotype was seen many times. The genes are TRBV5-4 and TRBJ2-3, with 7 bases aligning to TRBD1. The CDR3 covers 15 residues. V dropped 2 bases and J dropped 1; count of bases not matched to a gene: 4. Per germline, CDR1 SGHNT and CDR2 YYREEE (reference sequence). CDR3 coding DNA: TGTGCCAGCAGCTTAGGACAGGTCCGCACAGATACGCAGTATTTT. Amino acids: CASSLGQVRTDTQYF.

This clonotype turned up a few times. The chain joins TRBV28 to TRBJ1-1; D perhaps matches TRBD1 (6 bases). Germline V gives CDR1 MDHEN, CDR2 SYDVKM. The ends were cut back, 2 bases at V and 5 bases at J, with 12 bases in the middle. The CDR3 is made up of 14 amino acids. As DNA, the CDR3 is TGTGCCAGCAGTTTAGTCGGGGGGCAAACTGAAGCTTTCTTT. Translation: CASSLVGGQTEAFF.

This clonotype was counted many times. This chain uses TRBV6-6 with TRBJ2-3, with 10 bases aligning to TRBD1. V was clipped by 8 bases and J by 3 bases; unmatched bases: 5. Germline V gives CDR1 MNHNY, CDR2 SVGAGI (reference sequence). CDR3 length: 14 amino acids. The CDR3 sequence: CASLGQGRTDTQYF. The DNA for the CDR3 is TGTGCCAGCTTGGGACAGGGGCGAACAGATACGCAGTATTTT.

The V and J genes are TRBV24-1 and TRBJ2-1, with D unresolved. The V and J ends lost 2 bases and 4 bases respectively, with 5 bases between them. There are 13 residues in the CDR3. Germline V lookup: CDR1 KGHDR, CDR2 SFDVKD. In nucleotides, the CDR3 is TGTGCCACCAGTGATTGGAATTACAATGAGCAGTTCTTC. Translating gives CATSDWNYNEQFF.

This clonotype appeared a few times. The genes are TRBV18 and TRBJ2-2; D is ambiguous. V lost 4 bases and J 2 bases, leaving 8 bases between the germline ends. Germline V gene lookup returns CDR1 KGHSH and CDR2 LQKENI. The CDR3 runs 14 residues. The CDR3 DNA reads TGTGCCAGCTCACGGATTCTAAACACCGGGGAGCTGTTTTTT. This gives the protein CASSRILNTGELFF.

This clonotype has only a few counts. The J gene is TRBJ2-1, the V gene TRBV12-3 or TRBV12-4; D not resolved. CDR3 length: 16 residues. V shed 6 bases and J shed 0 bases, with 15 bases lying between them. CDR3 in DNA: TGTGCCAGCAGGGGCAGAGACCAGAGCTCCTACAATGAGCAGTTCTTC. Its protein is CASRGRDQSSYNEQFF.

This clonotype was recorded a few times. This sequence joins TRBV6-6 and TRBJ1-2; 7 bases map to TRBD1. V was clipped by 4 bases and J by 1 base; unmatched bases: 9. CDR1 is MNHNY, CDR2 SVGAGI, per germline (reference sequence). The CDR3 length is 16 residues. CDR3 nucleotide sequence: TGTGCCAGCAGTTTGGGGGCTGGGACAGTTAACTATGGCTACACCTTC. It codes for CASSLGAGTVNYGYTF.

Ten or more counts support this clonotype. The V call is TRBV7-2, the J call TRBJ2-3; weak D call: TRBD2 (6 bases). The V end lost 5 bases, the J end lost 0 bases, and 12 bases lay between the germline ends. Germline CDR1 SGHTA, CDR2 FQGNSA. This CDR3 contains 15 residues. The CDR3 here is CASSQKTSSTDTQYF. The CDR3 nucleotides read TGTGCCAGCAGCCAAAAGACTAGTAGCACAGATACGCAGTATTTT.

The chain has TRBV28 and TRBJ1-5; D remains ambiguous. Germline CDR1 and CDR2: MDHEN and SYDVKM. CDR3 size: 12 residues. Between the trimmed V and J ends, which lost 6 bases and 7 bases, there was a span of 10 bases. CDR3 DNA sequence: TGTGCCAGCAGGGCGTCAAGGCAGCCCCAGCATTTT. This gives the protein CASRASRQPQHF.

The CDR3 loop reads CASSLQGWGNIQYF. CDR3 nucleotides: TGCGCCAGCAGCTTACAGGGATGGGGAAACATTCAGTACTTC. V usage is TRBV5-1 and J usage is TRBJ2-4; TRBD1 is a possible D gene (6 bases). The CDR3 is made up of 14 amino acids. With 2 bases removed from V and 6 bases from J, the gap between germline ends came to 12 bases. Germline V lookup: CDR1 SGHRS, CDR2 YFSETQ.